This entry describes one TCR beta chain. This sample stems from a study of blood T cell repertoires in COVID-19. Original processing notes: Amplification of reference gene primers was used by the study to estimate nucleated cell counts. Generated by immunoSEQ multiplex PCR, the TCRdb table keeps only in-frame clones and is missing some. V, J and clone size are those of that table, while D and trimming were read from the DNA. Of 400,000 to 550,000 clones listed, roughly 90% are singletons. This clonotype was obtained from a woman in her 30s with acute or convalescent COVID-19. The sample taken for sequencing was peripheral blood.

CDR3 coding DNA: TGTGCCAGCAGCTTAGGTCAGGCGATAAACACCGGGGAGCTGTTTTTT. It codes for CASSLGQAINTGELFF. V usage is TRBV7-7 and J usage is TRBJ2-2, with D hard to call. This CDR3 contains 16 residues. V was cut by 1 base and J by 2 bases, with 11 bases left in between. CDR1 and CDR2 from the germline V gene are SSHAT and FNYEAQ (reference sequence).